This T cell receptor (beta chain) was obtained from a study of T cells after yellow fever vaccination. About the study: Fractions of low cell number were prepared using SMART-Seq v4 Ultra Low Input.

TCR cDNA, made by 5'RACE template switching, carried an added universal primer site and UMIs. TCRdb used MiXCR to reprocess the 5' RACE reads, holding one entry per CDR3 protein. The profile shows about 340,000 distinct CDR3 sequences, 3% to 4.5% of them singletons. This clonotype appeared many times. What it binds is not known. CDR1 and CDR2 (germline): SGHRS, YFSETQ. The CDR3 sequence is 16 residues long. Trimming cost V 4 bases and J 6 bases, with 19 bases left between them. General study findings and limits: Abundant contaminating clonotypes from the bulk population could appear in FACS-sorted repertoires. Re-detected after boosting: most primary clones, almost 98% of CD4 and less than 90% of CD8.

Sequenced material: PBMCs, taken 5 days after the yellow fever booster vaccination. This TCR derives from a man aged 18 to 30 who received the YFV17D yellow fever vaccine. The V gene is TRBV5-1, the J gene TRBJ2-2; maybe TRBD1 (6 bases). The CDR3 region has the DNA TGCGCCAGCAGCCCTAGGACAGCCACACGCGCCGGGGAGCTGTTTTTT. This gives the protein CASSPRTATRAGELFF.